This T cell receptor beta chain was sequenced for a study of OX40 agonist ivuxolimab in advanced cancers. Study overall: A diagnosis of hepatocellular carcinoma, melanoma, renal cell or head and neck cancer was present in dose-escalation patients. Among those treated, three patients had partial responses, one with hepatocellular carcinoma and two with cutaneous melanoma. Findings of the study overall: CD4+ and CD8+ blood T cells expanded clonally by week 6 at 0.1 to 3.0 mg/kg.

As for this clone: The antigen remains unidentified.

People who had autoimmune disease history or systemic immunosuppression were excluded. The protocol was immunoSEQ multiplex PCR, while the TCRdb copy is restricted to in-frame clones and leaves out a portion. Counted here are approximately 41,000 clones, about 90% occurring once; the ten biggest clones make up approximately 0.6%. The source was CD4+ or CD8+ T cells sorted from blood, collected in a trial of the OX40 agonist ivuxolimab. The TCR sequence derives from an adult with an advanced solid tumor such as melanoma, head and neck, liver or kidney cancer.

As DNA, the CDR3 is TGTGCCAGCAGTGAAAGGGGCTCTGGGGCCAACGTCCTGACTTTC. Translating gives CASSERGSGANVLTF. The chain is built from TRBV2 and TRBJ2-6; tentatively, D is TRBD1 (5 bases). The CDR3 length is 15 residues. The V end was cut by 2 bases, the J end by 0 bases, with 5 bases between. The germline V gene has CDR1 SNHLY and CDR2 FYNNEI.